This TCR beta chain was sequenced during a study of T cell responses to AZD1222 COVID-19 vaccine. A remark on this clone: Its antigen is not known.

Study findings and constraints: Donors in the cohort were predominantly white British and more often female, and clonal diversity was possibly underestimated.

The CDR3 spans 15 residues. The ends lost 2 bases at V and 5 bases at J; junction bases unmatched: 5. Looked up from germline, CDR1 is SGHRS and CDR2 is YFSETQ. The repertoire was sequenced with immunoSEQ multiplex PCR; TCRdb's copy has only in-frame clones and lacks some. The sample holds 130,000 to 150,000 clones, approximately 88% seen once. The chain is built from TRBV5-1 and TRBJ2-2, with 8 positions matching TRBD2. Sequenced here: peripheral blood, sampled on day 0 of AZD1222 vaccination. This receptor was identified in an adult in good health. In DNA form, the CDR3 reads TGCGCCAGCAGCTTTGCGGGGGGTGATACCGGGGAGCTGTTTTTT. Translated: CASSFAGGDTGELFF.